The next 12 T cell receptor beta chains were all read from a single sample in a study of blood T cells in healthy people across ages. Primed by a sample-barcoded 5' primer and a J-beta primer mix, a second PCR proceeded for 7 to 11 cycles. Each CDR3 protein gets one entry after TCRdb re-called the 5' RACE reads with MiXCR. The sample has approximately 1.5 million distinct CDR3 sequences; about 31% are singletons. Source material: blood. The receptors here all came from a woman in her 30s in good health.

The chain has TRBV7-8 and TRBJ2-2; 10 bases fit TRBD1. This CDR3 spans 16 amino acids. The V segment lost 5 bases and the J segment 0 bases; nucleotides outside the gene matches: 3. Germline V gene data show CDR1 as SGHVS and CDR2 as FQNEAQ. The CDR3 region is CASSGTGESNTGELFF. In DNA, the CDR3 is TGTGCCAGCAGCGGGACAGGGGAGTCGAACACCGGGGAGCTGTTTTTT.

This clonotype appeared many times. The DNA of the CDR3 is TGCAGTGCTAGAGGGCTAGCGGGGGGTAGCACAGATACGCAGTATTTT. Protein product: CSARGLAGGSTDTQYF. The V and J genes are TRBV20-1 and TRBJ2-3; 11 nucleotides line up with TRBD2. Trimming at V came to 1 base and at J to 0 bases, leaving 3 bases not matched to a gene. The CDR3 totals 16 residues. Germline loops: CDR1 DFQATT, CDR2 SNEGSKA (reference sequence).

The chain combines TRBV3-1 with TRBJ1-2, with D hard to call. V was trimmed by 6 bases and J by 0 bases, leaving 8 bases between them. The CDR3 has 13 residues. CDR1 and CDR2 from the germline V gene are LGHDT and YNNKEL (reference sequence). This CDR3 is CASSSPSNYGYTF. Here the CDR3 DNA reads TGTGCCAGCAGTAGCCCTTCTAACTATGGCTACACCTTC.

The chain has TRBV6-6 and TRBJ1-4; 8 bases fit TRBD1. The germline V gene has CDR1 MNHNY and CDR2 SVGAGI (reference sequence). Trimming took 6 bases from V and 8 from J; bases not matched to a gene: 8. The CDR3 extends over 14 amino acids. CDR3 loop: CASRTGEVVEKLFF. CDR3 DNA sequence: TGTGCCAGCAGGACAGGGGAAGTGGTGGAAAAACTGTTTTTT.

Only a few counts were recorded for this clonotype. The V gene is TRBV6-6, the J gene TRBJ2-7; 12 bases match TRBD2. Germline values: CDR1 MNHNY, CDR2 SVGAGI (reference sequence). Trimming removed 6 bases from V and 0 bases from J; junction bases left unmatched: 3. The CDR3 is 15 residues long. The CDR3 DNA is TGTGCCAGCAGCCGGACTAGCGGGGACTCCTACGAGCAGTACTTC. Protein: CASSRTSGDSYEQYF.

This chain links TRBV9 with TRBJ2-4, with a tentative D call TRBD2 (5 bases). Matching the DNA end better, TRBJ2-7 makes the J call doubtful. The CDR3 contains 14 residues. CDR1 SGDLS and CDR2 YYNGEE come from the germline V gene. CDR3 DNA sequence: TGTGCCAGCAGCGTAGGGAGGTGGTCCTACGAGCAGTACTTC. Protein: CASSVGRWSYEQYF.

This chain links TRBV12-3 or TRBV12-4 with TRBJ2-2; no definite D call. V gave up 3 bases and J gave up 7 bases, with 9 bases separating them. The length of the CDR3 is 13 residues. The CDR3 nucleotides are TGTGCCAGCAGTTTTAGTAGTCTCGGGGAGCTGTTTTTT. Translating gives CASSFSSLGELFF.

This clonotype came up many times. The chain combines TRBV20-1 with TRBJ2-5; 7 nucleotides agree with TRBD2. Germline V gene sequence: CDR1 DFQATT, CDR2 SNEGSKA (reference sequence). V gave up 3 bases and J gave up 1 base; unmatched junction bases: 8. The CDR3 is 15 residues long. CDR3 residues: CSARPPGLSQETQYF. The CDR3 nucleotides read TGCAGTGCTAGGCCCCCGGGACTATCCCAAGAGACCCAGTACTTC.

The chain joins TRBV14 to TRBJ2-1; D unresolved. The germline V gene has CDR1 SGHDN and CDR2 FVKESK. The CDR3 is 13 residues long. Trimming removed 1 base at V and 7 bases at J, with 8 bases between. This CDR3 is CASSQVSWNEQFF. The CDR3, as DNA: TGTGCCAGCAGCCAAGTCTCGTGGAATGAGCAGTTCTTC.

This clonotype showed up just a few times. The CDR3 spells CSAARGPFNQPQHF. CDR3 nucleotides: TGCAGTGCGGCAAGGGGGCCTTTCAATCAGCCCCAGCATTTT. The chain combines TRBV20-1 with TRBJ1-5; 7 bases are a match to TRBD1. Unmatched junction bases numbered 8, after V lost 6 bases and J lost 3 bases. The germline V gene has CDR1 DFQATT and CDR2 SNEGSKA (reference sequence). This CDR3 comprises 14 residues.

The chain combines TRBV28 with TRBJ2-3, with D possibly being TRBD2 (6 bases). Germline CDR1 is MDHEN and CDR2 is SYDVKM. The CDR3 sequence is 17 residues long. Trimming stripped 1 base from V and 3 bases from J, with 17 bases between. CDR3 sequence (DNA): TGTGCCAGCAGTTTATCCGGTTCCGGGGGAGTGACAGATACGCAGTATTTT. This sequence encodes CASSLSGSGGVTDTQYF.

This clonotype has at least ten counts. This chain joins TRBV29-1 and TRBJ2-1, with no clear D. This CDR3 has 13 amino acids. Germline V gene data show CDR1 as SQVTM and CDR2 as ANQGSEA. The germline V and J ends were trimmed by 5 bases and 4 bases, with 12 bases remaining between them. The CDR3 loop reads CSVSPNLYNEQFF. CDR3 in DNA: TGCAGCGTTAGTCCGAACCTATACAATGAGCAGTTCTTC.